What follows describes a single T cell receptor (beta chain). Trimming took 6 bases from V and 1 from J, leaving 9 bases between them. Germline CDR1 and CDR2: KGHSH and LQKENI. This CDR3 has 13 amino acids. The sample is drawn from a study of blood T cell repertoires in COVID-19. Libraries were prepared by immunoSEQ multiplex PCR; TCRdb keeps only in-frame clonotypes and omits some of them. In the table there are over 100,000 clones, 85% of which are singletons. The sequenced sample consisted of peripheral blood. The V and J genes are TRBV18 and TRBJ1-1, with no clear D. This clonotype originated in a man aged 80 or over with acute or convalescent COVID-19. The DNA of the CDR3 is TGTGCCAGCTCCGTGCAGGAGAACACTGAAGCTTTCTTT. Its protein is CASSVQENTEAFF. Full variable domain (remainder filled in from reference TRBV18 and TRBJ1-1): NAGVMQNPRHLVRRRGQEARLRCSPMKGHSHVYWYRQLPEEGLKFMVYLQKENIIDESGMPKERFSAEFPKEGPSILRIQQVVRGDSAAYFCASSVQENTEAFFGQGTRLTVV.